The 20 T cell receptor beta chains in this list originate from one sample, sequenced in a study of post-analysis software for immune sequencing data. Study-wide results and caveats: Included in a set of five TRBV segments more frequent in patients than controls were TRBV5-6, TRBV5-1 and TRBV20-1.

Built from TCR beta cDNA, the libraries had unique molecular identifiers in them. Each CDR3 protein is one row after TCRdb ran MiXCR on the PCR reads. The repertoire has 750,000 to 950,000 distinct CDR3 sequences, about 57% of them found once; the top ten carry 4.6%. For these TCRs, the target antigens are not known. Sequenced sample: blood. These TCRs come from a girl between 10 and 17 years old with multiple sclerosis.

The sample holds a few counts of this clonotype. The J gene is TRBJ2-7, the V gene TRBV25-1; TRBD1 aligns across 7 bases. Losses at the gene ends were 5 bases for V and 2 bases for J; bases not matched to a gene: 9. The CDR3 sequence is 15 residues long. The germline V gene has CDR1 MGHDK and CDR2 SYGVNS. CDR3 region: CASSPPGQRTYEQYF. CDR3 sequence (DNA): TGTGCCAGCAGTCCTCCGGGACAGCGGACCTACGAGCAGTACTTC.

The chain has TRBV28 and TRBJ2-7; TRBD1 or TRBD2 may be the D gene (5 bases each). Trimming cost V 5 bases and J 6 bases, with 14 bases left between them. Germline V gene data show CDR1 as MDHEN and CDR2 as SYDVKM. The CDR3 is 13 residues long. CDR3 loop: CASSAIGGFEQYF. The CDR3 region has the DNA TGTGCCAGCAGTGCCATTGGGGGATTCGAGCAGTACTTC.

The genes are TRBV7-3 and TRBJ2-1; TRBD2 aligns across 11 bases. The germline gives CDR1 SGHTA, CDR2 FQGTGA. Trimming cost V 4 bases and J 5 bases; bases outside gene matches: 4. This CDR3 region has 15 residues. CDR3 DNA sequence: TGTGCCAGCAGCTCGACTAGCGGGATTAACAATGAGCAGTTCTTC. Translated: CASSSTSGINNEQFF.

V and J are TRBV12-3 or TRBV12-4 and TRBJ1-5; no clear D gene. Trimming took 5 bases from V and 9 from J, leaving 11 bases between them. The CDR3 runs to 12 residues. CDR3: CASSPDRVPQHF. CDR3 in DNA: TGTGCCAGCAGTCCAGACCGCGTGCCCCAGCATTTT.

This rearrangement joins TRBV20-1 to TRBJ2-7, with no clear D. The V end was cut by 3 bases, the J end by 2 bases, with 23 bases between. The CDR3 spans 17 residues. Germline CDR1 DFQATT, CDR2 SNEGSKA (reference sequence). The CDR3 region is CSASIAGVSHITYEQYF. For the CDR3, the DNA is TGCAGTGCTAGTATCGCAGGCGTAAGCCATATAACCTACGAGCAGTACTTC.

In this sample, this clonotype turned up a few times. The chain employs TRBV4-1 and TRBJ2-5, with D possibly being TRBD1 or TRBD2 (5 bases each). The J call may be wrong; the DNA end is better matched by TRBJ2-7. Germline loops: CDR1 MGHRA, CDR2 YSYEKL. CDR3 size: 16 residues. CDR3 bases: TGCGCCAGCAGCCAAGATGTGGGACCGTTGAGCGACGAGCAGTACTTC. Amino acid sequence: CASSQDVGPLSDEQYF.

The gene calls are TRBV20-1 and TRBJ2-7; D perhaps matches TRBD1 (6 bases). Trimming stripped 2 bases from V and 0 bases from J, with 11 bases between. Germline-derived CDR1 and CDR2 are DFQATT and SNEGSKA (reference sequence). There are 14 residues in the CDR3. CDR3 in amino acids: CSARTGWGSYEQYF. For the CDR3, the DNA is TGCAGTGCTAGAACAGGGTGGGGCTCCTACGAGCAGTACTTC.

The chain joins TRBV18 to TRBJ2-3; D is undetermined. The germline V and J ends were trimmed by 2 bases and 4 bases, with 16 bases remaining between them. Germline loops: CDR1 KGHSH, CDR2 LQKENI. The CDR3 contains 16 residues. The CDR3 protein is CASSPAGAQYADTQYF. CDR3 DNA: TGTGCCAGCTCACCAGCAGGCGCCCAGTACGCAGATACGCAGTATTTT. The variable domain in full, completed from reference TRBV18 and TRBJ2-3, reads NAGVMQNPRHLVRRRGQEARLRCSPMKGHSHVYWYRQLPEEGLKFMVYLQKENIIDESGMPKERFSAEFPKEGPSILRIQQVVRGDSAAYFCASSPAGAQYADTQYFGPGTRLTVL.

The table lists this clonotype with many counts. The CDR3: CSAKGGLAEETQYF. The CDR3 nucleotides are TGCAGTGCTAAGGGCGGACTAGCGGAAGAGACCCAGTACTTC. The rearrangement joins TRBV20-1 to TRBJ2-5, with 10 bases lining up with TRBD2. V was pared by 4 bases and J by 3 bases, with 5 bases of the junction left unmatched. This CDR3 contains 14 residues. Germline V CDR1 and CDR2: DFQATT, SNEGSKA (reference sequence).

The chain's CDR3 is CASSFEYSRTSEQYF. The CDR3 nucleotides are TGTGCCAGCAGTTTTGAGTACTCGCGGACGTCCGAGCAGTACTTC. The genes are TRBV27 and TRBJ2-5, with D hard to call. The J call may be faulty, since TRBJ2-7 better matches the DNA end. The germline gives CDR1 MNHEY, CDR2 SMNVEV (reference sequence). This CDR3 has 15 amino acids.

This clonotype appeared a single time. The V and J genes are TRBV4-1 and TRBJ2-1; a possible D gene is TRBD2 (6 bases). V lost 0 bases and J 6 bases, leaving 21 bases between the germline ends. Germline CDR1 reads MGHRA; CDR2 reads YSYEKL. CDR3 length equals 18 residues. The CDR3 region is CASSQDWGVEGAGNEQFF. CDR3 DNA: TGCGCCAGCAGCCAAGATTGGGGCGTGGAGGGAGCTGGCAATGAGCAGTTCTTC.

As DNA, the CDR3 is TGTGCCAGCAGCCCGAGGGGAGGGCTACGAGACGAGCAGTACTTC. Translated: CASSPRGGLRDEQYF. The chain employs TRBV7-9 and TRBJ2-7, with 7 bases fitting TRBD2. The CDR3 extends over 15 amino acids. Germline V gene sequence: CDR1 SEHNR, CDR2 FQNEAQ (reference sequence). Unmatched junction bases numbered 12, after V lost 5 bases and J lost 5 bases.

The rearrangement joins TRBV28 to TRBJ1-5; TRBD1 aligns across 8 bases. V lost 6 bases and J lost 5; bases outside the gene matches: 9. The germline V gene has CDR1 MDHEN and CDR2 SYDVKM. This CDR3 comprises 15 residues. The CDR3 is CASRNSGGRDQPQHF. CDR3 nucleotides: TGTGCCAGCAGGAATTCAGGGGGCCGTGATCAGCCCCAGCATTTT.

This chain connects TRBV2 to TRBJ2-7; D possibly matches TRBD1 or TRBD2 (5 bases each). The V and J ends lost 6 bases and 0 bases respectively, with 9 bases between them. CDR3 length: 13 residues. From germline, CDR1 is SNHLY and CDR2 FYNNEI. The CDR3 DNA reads TGTGCCAGCAGGGGACGAGTCTCCTACGAGCAGTACTTC. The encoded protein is CASRGRVSYEQYF. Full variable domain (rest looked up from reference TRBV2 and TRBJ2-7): EPEVTQTPSHQVTQMGQEVILRCVPISNHLYFYWYRQILGQKVEFLVSFYNNEISEKSEIFDDQFSVERPDGSNFTLKIRSTKLEDSAMYFCASRGRVSYEQYFGPGTRLTVT.

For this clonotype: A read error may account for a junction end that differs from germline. The CDR3: CASSSSGKQPQHF. The CDR3 DNA sequence: TGCGCCAGCAGCTCGTCAGGCAAACAGCCCCAGCATTTT. The chain uses TRBV5-1 and TRBJ1-5, with unresolved D. Per germline, CDR1 SGHRS and CDR2 YFSETQ. The CDR3 spans 13 residues.

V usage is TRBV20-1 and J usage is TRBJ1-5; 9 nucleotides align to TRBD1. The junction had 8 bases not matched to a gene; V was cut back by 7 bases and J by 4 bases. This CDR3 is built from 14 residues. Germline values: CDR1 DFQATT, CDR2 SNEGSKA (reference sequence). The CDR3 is CSVIQGTGNQPQHF. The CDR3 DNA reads TGCAGTGTTATTCAGGGGACAGGGAATCAGCCCCAGCATTTT.

The CDR3: CASSYSMGKQETQYF. Here the CDR3 DNA reads TGTGCCAGCAGTTACTCGATGGGGAAGCAAGAGACCCAGTACTTC. The V gene is TRBV6-6, the J gene TRBJ2-5; D is unclear. CDR1 and CDR2 (germline): MNHNY, SVGAGI (reference sequence). V dropped 0 bases and J dropped 2 bases, with 10 bases sitting between them. This CDR3 has 15 amino acids.

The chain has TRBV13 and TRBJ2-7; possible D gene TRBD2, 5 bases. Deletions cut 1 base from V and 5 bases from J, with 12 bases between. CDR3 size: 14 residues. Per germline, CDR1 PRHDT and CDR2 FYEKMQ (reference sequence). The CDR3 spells CASSLVLAKNEQYF. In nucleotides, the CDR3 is TGTGCCAGCAGCTTAGTCCTAGCAAAGAACGAGCAGTACTTC. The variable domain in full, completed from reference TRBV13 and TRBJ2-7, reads AAGVIQSPRHLIKEKRETATLKCYPIPRHDTVYWYQQGPGQDPQFLISFYEKMQSDKGSIPDRFSAQQFSDYHSELNMSSLELGDSALYFCASSLVLAKNEQYFGPGTRLTVT.

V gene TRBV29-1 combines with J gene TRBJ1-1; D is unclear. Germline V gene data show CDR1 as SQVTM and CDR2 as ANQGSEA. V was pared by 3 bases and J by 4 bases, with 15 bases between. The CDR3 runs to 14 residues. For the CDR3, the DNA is TGCAGCGTTGACCCCAGCCCTCCGGGCACTGAAGCTTTCTTT. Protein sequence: CSVDPSPPGTEAFF.

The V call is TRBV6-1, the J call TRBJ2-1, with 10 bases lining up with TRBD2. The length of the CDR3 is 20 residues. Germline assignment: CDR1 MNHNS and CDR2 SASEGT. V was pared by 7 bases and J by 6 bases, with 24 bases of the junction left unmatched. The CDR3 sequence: CASNPTGLAGEVWLRNEQFF. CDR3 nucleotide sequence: TGTGCCAGCAATCCCACTGGGCTAGCGGGAGAAGTATGGTTGCGCAATGAGCAGTTCTTC.